The T cell receptor beta chain under discussion was sequenced for a study of blood T cells in healthy people across ages. Study-wide results and caveats: Strong correlation linked observed beta diversity and percent naive T cells. The study found more naive CD4+ cells and higher diversity in long-lived than aged donors.

Primers used in a second PCR of roughly 6 to 12 cycles were a sample-barcoded 5' primer and a J-beta primer mix. TCRdb reanalysed the 5' RACE reads using MiXCR and keeps one entry per CDR3 protein. The data hold approximately 690,000 distinct CDR3 sequences, with approximately 59% observed a single time. Germline V CDR1 and CDR2: LGHDT, YNNKEL (reference sequence). Trimming cost V 4 bases and J 6 bases, with 11 bases left between them. The CDR3 has 13 residues. This clonotype occurred a few times. Its antigen is still unknown. The donors, aged about 6 to 90, were healthy Caucasians from Russia. The chain couples TRBV3-1 to TRBJ2-3; no clear D. The receptor was isolated from a man between 60 and 75 years old in good health. Sequenced input: blood. The CDR3 coding sequence is TGTGCCAGCAGCCGCCGCCTCGAGGATACGCAGTATTTT. Translation: CASSRRLEDTQYF.